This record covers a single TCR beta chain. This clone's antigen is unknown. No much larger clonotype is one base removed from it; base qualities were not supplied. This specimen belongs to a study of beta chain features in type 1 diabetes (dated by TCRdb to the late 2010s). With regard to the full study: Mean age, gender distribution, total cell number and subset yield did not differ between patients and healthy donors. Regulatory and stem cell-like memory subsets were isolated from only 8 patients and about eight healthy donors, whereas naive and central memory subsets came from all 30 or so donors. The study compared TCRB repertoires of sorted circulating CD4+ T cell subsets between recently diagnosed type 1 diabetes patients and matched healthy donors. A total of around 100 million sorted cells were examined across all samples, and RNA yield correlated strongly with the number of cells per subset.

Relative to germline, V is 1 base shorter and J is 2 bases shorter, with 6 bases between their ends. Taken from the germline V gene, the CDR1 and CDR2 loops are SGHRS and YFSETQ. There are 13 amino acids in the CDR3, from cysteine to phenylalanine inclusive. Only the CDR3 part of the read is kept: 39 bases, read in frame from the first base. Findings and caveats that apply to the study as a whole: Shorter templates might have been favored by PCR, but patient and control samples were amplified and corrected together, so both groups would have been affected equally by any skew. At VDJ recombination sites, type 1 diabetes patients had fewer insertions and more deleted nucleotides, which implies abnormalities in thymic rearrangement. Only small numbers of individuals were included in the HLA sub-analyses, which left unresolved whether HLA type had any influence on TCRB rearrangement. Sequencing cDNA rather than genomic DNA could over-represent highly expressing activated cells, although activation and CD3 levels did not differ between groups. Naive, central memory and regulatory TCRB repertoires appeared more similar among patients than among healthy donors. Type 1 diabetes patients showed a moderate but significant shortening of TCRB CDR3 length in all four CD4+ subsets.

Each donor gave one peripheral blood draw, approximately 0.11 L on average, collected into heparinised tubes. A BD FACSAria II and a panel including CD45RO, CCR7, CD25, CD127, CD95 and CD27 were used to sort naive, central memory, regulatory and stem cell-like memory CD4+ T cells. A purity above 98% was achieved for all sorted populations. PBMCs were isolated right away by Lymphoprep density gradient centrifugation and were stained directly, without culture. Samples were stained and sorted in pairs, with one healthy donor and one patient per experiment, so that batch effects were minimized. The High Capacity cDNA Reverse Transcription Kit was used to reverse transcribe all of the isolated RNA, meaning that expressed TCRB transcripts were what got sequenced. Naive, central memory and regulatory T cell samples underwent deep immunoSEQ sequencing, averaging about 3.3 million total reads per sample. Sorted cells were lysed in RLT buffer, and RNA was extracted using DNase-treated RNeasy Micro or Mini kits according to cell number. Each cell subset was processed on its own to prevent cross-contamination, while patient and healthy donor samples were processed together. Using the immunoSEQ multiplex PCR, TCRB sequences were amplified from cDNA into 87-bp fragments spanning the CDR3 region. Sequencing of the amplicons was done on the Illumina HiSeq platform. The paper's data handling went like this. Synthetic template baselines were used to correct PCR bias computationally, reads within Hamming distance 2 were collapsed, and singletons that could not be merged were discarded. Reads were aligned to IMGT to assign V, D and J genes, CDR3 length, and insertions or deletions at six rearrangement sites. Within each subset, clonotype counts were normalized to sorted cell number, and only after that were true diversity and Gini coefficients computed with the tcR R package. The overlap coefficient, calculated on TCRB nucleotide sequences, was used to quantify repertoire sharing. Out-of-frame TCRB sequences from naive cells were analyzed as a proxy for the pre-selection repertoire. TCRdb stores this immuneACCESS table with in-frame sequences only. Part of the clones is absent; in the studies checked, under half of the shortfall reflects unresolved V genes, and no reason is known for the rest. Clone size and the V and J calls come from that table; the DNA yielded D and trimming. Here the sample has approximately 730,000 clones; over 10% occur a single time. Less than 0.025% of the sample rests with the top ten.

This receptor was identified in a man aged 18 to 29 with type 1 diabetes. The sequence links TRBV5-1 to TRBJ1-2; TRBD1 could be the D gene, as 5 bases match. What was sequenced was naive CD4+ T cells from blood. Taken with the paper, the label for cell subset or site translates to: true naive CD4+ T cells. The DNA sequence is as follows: TGCGCCAGCAGCTTGTACAGGAACTATGGCTACACCTTC. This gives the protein CASSLYRNYGYTF.